The present TCR beta chain was sequenced within a study of cytomegalovirus exposure and HLA in healthy donors. The PCR employed 60 Vbeta primers together with 13 Jbeta primers. Method: immunoSEQ multiplex PCR; TCRdb's copy keeps in-frame clones and lacks some. The profile shows around 99,000 clones, under 80% of them singletons. The CDR3 runs to 13 residues. In germline, CDR1 is MNHEY, CDR2 SMNVEV (reference sequence). V was pared by 4 bases and J by 2 bases, with 2 bases of the junction left unmatched. The rearrangement joins TRBV27 to TRBJ2-7, with 7 bases aligning to TRBD1. The sequence derives from a man in his fifties or sixties in good health and CMV-seropositive. The sample comprised PBMCs. Here the CDR3 DNA reads TGTGCCAGCAGTTGGGACAGCACCTACGAGCAGTACTTC. Translating it yields CASSWDSTYEQYF.